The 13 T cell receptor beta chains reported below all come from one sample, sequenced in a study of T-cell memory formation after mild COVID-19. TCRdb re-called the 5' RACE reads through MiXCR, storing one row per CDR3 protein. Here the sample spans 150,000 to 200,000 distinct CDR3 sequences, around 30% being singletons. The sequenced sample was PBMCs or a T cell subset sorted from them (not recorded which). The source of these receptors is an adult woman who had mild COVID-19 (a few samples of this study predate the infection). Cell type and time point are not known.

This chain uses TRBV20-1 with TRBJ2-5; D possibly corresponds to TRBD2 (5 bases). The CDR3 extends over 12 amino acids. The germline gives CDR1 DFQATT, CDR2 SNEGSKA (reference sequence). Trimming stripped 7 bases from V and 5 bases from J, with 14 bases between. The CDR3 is CSGTRTGETQYF. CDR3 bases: TGCAGTGGAACGCGCACGGGGGAGACCCAGTACTTC.

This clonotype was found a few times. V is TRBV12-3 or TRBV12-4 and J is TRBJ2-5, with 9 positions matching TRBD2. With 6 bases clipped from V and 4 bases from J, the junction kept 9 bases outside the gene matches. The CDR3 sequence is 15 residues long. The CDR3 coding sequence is TGTGCCAGCAGCCGGGCGGGGGGGCCGAGAGAGACCCAGTACTTC. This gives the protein CASSRAGGPRETQYF.

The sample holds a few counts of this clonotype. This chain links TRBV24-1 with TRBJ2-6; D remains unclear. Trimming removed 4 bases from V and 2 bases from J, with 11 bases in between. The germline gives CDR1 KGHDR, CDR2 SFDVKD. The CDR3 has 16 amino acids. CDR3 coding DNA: TGTGCCACCAGTGACGCTCGCCTTGCTGGGGCCAACGTCCTGACTTTC. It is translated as CATSDARLAGANVLTF.

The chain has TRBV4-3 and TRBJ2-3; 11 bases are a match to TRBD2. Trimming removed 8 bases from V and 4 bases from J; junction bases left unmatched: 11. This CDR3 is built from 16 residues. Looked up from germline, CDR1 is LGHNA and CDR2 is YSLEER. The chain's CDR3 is CASGLRLAGWADTQYF. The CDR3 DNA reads TGCGCCAGCGGACTTCGACTAGCGGGGTGGGCAGATACGCAGTATTTT.

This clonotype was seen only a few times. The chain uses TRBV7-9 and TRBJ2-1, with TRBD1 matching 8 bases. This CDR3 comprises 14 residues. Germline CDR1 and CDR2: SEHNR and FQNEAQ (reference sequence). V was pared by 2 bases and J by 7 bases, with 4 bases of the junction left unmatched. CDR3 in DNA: TGTGCCAGCAGCTTACAGGGGGCGCGGAATGAGCAGTTCTTC. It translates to CASSLQGARNEQFF. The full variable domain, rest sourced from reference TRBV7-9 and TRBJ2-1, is DTGVSQNPRHKITKRGQNVTFRCDPISEHNRLYWYRQTLGQGPEFLTYFQNEAQLEKSRLLSDRFSAERPKGSFSTLEIQRTEQGDSAMYLCASSLQGARNEQFFGPGTRLTVL.

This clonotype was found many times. CDR3 residues: CASSLTSVQETQYF. CDR3 nucleotides: TGTGCCAGCAGCCTTACTAGCGTTCAAGAGACCCAGTACTTC. The V call is TRBV9, the J call TRBJ2-5; 7 bases fit TRBD2. This CDR3 comprises 14 residues. The germline gives CDR1 SGDLS, CDR2 YYNGEE. With V trimmed by 4 bases and J by 2 bases, 5 bases remained unmatched.

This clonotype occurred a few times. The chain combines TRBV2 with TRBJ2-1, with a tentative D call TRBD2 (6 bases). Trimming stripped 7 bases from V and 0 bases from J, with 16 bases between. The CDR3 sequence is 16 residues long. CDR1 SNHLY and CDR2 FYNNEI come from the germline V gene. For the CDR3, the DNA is TGTGCCAGCAATACCGGGACTGGCGGCTCCTACAATGAGCAGTTCTTC. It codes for CASNTGTGGSYNEQFF.

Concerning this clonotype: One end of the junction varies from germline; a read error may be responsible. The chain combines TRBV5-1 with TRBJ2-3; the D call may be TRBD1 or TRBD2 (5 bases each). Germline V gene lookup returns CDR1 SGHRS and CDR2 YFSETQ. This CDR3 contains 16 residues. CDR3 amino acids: CASSLVGGQGTDKQYF. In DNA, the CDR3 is TGCGCCAGCAGCTTGGTCGGAGGTCAGGGAACAGATAAGCAGTATTTT.

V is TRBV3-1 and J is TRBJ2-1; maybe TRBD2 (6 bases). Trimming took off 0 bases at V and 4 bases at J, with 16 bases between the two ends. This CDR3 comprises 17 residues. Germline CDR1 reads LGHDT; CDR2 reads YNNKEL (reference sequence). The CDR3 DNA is TGTGCCAGCAGCCAAGATCGGGCCGCGGGACTGTACAATGAGCAGTTCTTC. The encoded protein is CASSQDRAAGLYNEQFF.

CDR3 residues: CASSESWRTDTQYF. CDR3 nucleotide sequence: TGTGCCAGCAGCGAAAGCTGGCGCACAGATACGCAGTATTTT. The chain uses TRBV11-2 and TRBJ2-3; D is undetermined. The ends were cut back, 5 bases at V and 1 base at J, with 10 bases in the middle. Germline values: CDR1 SGHAT, CDR2 FQNNGV. The CDR3 loop spans 14 amino acids. Using reference TRBV11-2 and TRBJ2-3 for the parts outside the CDR3, the full variable domain is EAGVAQSPRYKIIEKRQSVAFWCNPISGHATLYWYQQILGQGPKLLIQFQNNGVVDDSQLPKDRFSAERLKGVDSTLKIQPAKLEDSAVYLCASSESWRTDTQYFGPGTRLTVL.

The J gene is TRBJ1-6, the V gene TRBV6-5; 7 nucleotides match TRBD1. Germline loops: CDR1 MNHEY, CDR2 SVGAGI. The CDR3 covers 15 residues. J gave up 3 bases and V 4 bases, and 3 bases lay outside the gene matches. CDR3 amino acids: CASSSTGVYNSPLHF. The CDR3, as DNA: TGTGCCAGCAGTTCAACAGGGGTCTATAATTCACCCCTCCACTTT.

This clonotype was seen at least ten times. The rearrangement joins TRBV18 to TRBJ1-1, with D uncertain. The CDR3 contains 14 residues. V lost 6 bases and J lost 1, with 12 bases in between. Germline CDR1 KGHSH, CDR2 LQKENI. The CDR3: CASSPMDGNTEAFF. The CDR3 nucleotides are TGTGCCAGCTCCCCTATGGACGGGAACACTGAAGCTTTCTTT.

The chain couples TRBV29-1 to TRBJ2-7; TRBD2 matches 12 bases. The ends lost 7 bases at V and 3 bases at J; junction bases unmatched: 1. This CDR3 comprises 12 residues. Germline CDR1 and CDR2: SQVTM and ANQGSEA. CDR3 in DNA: TGCAGCGCGACTAGCGGGAGCTACGAGCAGTACTTC. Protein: CSATSGSYEQYF.